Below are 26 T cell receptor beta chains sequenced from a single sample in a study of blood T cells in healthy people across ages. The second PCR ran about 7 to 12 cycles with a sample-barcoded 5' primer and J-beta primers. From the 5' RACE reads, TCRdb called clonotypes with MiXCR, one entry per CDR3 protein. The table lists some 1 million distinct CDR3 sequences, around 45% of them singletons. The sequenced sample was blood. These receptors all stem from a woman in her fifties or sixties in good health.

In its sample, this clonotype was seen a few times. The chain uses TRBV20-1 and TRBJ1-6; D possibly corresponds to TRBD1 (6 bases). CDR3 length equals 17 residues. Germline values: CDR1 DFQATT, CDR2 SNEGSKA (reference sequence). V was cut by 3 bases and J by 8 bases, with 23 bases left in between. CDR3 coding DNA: TGCAGTGCTAGCACTACAACTGGGGGGGCTATCCATTCACCCCTCCACTTT. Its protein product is CSASTTTGGAIHSPLHF.

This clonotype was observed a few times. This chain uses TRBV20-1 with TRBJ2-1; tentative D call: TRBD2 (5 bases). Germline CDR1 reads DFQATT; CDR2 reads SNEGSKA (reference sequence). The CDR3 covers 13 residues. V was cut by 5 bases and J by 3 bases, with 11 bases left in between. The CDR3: CSAYSVNYNEQFF. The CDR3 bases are TGCAGTGCTTATAGCGTTAACTACAATGAGCAGTTCTTC.

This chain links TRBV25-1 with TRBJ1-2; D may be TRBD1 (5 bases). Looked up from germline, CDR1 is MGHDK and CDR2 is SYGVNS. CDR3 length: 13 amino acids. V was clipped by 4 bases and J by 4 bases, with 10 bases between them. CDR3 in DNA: TGTGCCAGCAGTGCTCCTGGGGCCTATGGCTACACCTTC. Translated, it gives CASSAPGAYGYTF.

The CDR3 protein is CSAGGASYGYTF. CDR3 DNA: TGCAGTGCTGGGGGGGCTAGCTATGGCTACACCTTC. The V gene is TRBV20-1, the J gene TRBJ1-2; D perhaps matches TRBD1 (6 bases). The V gene lost 5 bases and the J gene lost 4 bases, with 11 bases spanning the gap. The germline V gene encodes CDR1 DFQATT and CDR2 SNEGSKA (reference sequence). The CDR3 runs to 12 residues.

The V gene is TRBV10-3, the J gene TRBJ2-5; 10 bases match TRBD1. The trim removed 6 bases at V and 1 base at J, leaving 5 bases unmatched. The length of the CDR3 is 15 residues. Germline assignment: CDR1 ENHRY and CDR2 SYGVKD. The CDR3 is CAISQGTGVQETQYF. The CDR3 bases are TGTGCCATCAGCCAAGGGACAGGGGTCCAAGAGACCCAGTACTTC.

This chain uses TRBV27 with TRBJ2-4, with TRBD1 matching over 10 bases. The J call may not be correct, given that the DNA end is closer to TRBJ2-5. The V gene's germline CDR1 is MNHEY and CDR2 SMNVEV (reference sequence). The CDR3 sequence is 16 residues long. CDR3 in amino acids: CASSLRRQGAGETQYF. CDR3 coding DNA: TGTGCCAGCAGTCTAAGGCGACAGGGGGCTGGGGAGACCCAGTACTTC.

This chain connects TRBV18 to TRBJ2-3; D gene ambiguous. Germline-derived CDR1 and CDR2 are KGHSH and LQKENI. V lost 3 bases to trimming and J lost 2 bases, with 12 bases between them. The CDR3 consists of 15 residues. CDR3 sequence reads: CASSPRETVTDTQYF. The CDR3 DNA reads TGTGCCAGCTCACCCCGAGAGACGGTCACAGATACGCAGTATTTT.

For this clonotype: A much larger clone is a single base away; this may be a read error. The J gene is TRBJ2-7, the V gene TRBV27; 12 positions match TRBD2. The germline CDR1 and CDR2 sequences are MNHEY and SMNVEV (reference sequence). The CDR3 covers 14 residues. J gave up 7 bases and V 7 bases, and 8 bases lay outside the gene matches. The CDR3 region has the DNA TGTGCCAGCACCGCTAGCGGGAGGGCCAATGAGCAGTACTTC. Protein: CASTASGRANEQYF.

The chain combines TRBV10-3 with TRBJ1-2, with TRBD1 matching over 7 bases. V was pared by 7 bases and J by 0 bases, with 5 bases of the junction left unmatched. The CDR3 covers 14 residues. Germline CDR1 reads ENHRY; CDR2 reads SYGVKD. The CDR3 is CAIMTGSPNYGYTF. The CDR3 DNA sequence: TGTGCCATCATGACAGGGTCTCCTAACTATGGCTACACCTTC.

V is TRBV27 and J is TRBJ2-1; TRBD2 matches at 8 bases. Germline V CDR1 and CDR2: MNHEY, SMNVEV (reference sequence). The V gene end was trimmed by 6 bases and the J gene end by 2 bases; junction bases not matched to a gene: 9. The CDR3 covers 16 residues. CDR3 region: CASSPTSGSPYNEQFF. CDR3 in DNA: TGTGCCAGCAGCCCTACAAGCGGGAGTCCCTACAATGAGCAGTTCTTC.

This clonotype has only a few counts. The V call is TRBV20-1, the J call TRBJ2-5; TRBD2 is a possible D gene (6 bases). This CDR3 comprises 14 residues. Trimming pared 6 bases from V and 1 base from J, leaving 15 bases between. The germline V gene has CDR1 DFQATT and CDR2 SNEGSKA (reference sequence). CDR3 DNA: TGCAGTGCAGAGGAGGGACTCCTCCAAGAGACCCAGTACTTC. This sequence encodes CSAEEGLLQETQYF.

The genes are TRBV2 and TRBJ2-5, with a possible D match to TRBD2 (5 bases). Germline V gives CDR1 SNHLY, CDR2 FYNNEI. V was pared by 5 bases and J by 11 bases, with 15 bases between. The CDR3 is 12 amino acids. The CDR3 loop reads CASSTDMEVQYF. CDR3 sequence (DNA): TGTGCCAGCAGTACCGACATGGAGGTGCAGTACTTC.

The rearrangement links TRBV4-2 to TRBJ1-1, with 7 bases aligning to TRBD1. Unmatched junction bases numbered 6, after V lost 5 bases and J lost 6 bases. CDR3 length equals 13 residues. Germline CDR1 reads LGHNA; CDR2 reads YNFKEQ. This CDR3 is CASSYTGDPEAFF. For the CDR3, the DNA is TGTGCCAGCAGCTACACAGGGGATCCTGAAGCTTTCTTT.

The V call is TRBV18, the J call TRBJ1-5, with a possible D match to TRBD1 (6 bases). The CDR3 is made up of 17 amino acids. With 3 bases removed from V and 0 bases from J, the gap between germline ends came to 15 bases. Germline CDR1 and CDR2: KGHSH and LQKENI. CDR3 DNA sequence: TGTGCCAGCTCACCGACGGGGGCGAAACTTAGCAATCAGCCCCAGCATTTT. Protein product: CASSPTGAKLSNQPQHF.

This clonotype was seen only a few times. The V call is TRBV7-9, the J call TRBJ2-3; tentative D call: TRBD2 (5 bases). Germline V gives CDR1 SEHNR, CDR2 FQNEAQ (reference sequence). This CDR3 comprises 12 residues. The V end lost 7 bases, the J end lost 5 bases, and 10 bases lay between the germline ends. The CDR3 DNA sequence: TGTGCCAGCACCCCTGAGGGAGATACGCAGTATTTT. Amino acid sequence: CASTPEGDTQYF.

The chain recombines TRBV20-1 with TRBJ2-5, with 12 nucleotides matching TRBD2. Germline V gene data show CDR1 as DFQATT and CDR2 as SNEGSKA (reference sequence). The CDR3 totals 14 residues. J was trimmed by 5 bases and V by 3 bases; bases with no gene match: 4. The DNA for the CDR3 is TGCAGTGCTAGGACTAGCGGGGGTTGGGAGACCCAGTACTTC. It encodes CSARTSGGWETQYF.

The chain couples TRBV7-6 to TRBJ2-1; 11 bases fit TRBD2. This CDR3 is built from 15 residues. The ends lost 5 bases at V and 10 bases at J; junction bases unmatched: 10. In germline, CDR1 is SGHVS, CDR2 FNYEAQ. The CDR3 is CASSARLAGIGEQFF. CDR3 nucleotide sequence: TGTGCCAGCAGCGCCCGACTAGCGGGAATAGGAGAGCAGTTCTTC.

CDR3 region: CASSPTSVGQETQYF. The CDR3, as DNA: TGTGCCAGCAGCCCGACTAGCGTAGGCCAAGAGACCCAGTACTTC. This sequence joins TRBV27 and TRBJ2-5, with TRBD2 matching 8 bases. Germline CDR1 reads MNHEY; CDR2 reads SMNVEV (reference sequence). The CDR3 is 15 residues long. Trimming took 6 bases from V and 1 from J; bases not matched to a gene: 7.

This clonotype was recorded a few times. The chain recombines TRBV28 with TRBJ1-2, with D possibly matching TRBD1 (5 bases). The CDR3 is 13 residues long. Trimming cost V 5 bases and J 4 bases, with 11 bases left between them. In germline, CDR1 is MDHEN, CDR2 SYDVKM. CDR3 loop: CASSRDRIYGYTF. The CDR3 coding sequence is TGTGCCAGCAGTCGCGACAGAATCTATGGCTACACCTTC.

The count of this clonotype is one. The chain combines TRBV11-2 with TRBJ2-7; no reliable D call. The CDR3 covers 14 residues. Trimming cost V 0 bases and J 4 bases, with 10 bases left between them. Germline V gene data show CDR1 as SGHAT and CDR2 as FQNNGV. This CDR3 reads CASSLEVVQYEQYF. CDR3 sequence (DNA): TGTGCCAGCAGCTTAGAGGTGGTCCAGTACGAGCAGTACTTC.

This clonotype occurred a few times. The CDR3 reads CASSYSLLWEPQHF. For the CDR3, the DNA is TGTGCCAGCAGTTACTCCCTCCTCTGGGAGCCCCAGCATTTT. The V gene is TRBV6-6, the J gene TRBJ1-5; D is uncertain. The germline CDR1 and CDR2 sequences are MNHNY and SVGAGI (reference sequence). Trimming shortened V by 0 bases and J by 8 bases, and 11 bases separated the two germline ends. The CDR3 has 14 amino acids.

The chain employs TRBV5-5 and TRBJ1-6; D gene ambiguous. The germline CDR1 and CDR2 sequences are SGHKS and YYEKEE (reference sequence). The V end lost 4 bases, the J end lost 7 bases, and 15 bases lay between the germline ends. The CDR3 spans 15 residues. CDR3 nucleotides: TGTGCCAGCAGCCGCGACCCCCGAAACAATTCACCCCTCCACTTT. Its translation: CASSRDPRNNSPLHF.

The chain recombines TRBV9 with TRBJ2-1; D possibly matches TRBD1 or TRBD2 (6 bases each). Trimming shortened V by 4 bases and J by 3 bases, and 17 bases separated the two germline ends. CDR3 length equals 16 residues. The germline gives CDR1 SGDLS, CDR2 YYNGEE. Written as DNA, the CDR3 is TGTGCCAGCAGCAGTCGGCGGGACAATCTCTACAATGAGCAGTTCTTC. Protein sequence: CASSSRRDNLYNEQFF.

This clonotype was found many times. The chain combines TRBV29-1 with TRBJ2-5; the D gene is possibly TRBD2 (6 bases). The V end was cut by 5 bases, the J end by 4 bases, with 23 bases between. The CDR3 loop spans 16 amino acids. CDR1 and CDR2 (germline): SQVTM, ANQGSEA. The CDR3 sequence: CSVRPSLQVGGETQYF. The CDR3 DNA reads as TGCAGCGTTCGCCCTTCCCTACAGGTCGGGGGAGAGACCCAGTACTTC.

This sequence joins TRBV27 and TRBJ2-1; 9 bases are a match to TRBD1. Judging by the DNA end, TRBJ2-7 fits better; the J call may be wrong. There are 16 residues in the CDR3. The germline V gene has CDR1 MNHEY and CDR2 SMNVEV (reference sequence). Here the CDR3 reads CASSPTLQTGGNEQYF. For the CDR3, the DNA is TGTGCCAGCAGTCCCACCCTACAAACAGGGGGCAATGAGCAGTACTTC.

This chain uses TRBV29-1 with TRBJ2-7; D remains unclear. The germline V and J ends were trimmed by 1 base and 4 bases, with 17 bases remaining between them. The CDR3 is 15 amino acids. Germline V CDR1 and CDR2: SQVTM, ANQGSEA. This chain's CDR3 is CSVEVVTPLRYEQYF. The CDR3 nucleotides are TGCAGCGTTGAAGTGGTTACCCCCCTACGGTACGAGCAGTACTTC.